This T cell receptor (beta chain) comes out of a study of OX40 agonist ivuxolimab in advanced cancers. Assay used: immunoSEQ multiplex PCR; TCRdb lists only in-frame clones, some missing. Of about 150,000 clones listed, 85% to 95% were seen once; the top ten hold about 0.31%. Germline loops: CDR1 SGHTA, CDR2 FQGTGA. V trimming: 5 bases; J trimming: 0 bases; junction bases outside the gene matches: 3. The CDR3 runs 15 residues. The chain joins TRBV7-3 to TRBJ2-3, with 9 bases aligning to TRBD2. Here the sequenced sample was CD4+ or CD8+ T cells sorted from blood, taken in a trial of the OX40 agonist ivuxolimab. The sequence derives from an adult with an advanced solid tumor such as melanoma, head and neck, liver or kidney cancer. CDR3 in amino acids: CASSPGTSSTDTQYF. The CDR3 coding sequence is TGTGCCAGCAGCCCAGGGACTAGCAGCACAGATACGCAGTATTTT.